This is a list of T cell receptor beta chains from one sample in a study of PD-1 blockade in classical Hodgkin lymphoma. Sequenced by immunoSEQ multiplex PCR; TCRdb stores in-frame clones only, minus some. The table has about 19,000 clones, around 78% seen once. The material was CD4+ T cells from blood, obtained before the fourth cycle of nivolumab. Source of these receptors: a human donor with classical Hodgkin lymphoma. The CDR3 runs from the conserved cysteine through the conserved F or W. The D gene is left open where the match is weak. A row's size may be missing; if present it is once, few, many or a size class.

TGCAGCGTTGCTGTCAGGGGGGGTCCTAGCTCCTACGAGCAGTACTTC	CSVAVRGGPSSYEQYF	TRBJ2-7	TRBV29-1	NA	NA
TGCGCCAGCAGCTTGGTCGGGGGTTGGTCTGGAAACACCATATATTTT	CASSLVGGWSGNTIYF	TRBJ1-3	TRBV5-1	NA	NA
TGTGCCAGCAGCTTGGATACTACCAGCCACGAGCAGTACTTC	CASSLDTTSHEQYF	TRBJ2-7	TRBV5-5	NA	NA
TGTGCCAGCAGCCTCCCGGGGAACACTGAAGCTTTCTTT	CASSLPGNTEAFF	TRBJ1-1	TRBV9	NA	NA
TGTGCCAGCAGCTTAGTAGTGGGAGGCGGGGGGGGCAATGAGCAGTTCTTC	CASSLVVGGGGGNEQFF	TRBJ2-1	TRBV7-9	TRBD2	NA
TGTGCCAGCAGTTACTCGACGGGGGCCGCTAACTATGGCTACACCTTC	CASSYSTGAANYGYTF	TRBJ1-2	TRBV6-6	NA	NA
TGTGCCAGCAGCCGGTCCCGACTAGCGGGAGATTACAATGAGCAGTTCTTC	CASSRSRLAGDYNEQFF	TRBJ2-1	TRBV7-9	TRBD2	NA
TGTGCCAGCAGCTTAGCTTACCAAGAGACCCAGTACTTC	CASSLAYQETQYF	TRBJ2-5	TRBV7-2	NA	NA
TGTGCCAGTAGTACTAAGGGGTCGGTGGTATACGAGCAGTACTTC	CASSTKGSVVYEQYF	TRBJ2-7	TRBV19	NA	NA
TGTGCCAGCAGCGCGCCCAGGGCCCTCCACAATGAGCAGTTCTTC	CASSAPRALHNEQFF	TRBJ2-1	TRBV5-6	NA	NA
TGTGCCAGCAGTTTGAGAAGGGACAGGGGGCGCGAGGACTATGGCTACACCTTC	CASSLRRDRGREDYGYTF	TRBJ1-2	TRBV28	TRBD1	NA
TGTGCCAGCAGCTCTCACGCGGGAGGGCCCCCAGATACGCAGTATTTT	CASSSHAGGPPDTQYF	TRBJ2-3	TRBV11-2	TRBD2	NA
TGTGCCAGCAGCCCGGGGACAGGGGGGATCACAGATACGCAGTATTTT	CASSPGTGGITDTQYF	TRBJ2-3	TRBV11-2	TRBD1	NA
TGTGCCAGCACTACTCAGGGGGCAGGCACTGAAGCTTTCTTT	CASTTQGAGTEAFF	TRBJ1-1	TRBV28	TRBD1	NA
TGCGCCAGCAGCCAAGTGGGGTCGGATCAGCCCCAGCATTTT	CASSQVGSDQPQHF	TRBJ1-5	TRBV4-1	NA	NA
TGTGCCAGCAGCTTCCAGGGAAGTGGCTACACCTTC	CASSFQGSGYTF	TRBJ1-2	TRBV7-9	NA	few
TGTGCCAGCAGTTACTCAGACAGGGGTCCCTACGAGCAGTACTTC	CASSYSDRGPYEQYF	TRBJ2-7	TRBV6-5	TRBD1	NA
TGCGCCAGCAGCTCCGGAAGCACAGATACGCAGTATTTT	CASSSGSTDTQYF	TRBJ2-3	TRBV5-1	NA	NA
TGCGCCAGCAGCTTGGGCTCCGGGGAGCTGTTTTTT	CASSLGSGELFF	TRBJ2-2	TRBV5-1	NA	once
TGCGCCAGCAGTTTGTTAGCGGATTACAATGAGCAGTTCTTC	CASSLLADYNEQFF	TRBJ2-1	TRBV5-1	NA	NA
TGTGCCAGCAGCTTAGACAGGCGGTTGGAGAACACTGAAGCTTTCTTT	CASSLDRRLENTEAFF	TRBJ1-1	TRBV7-8	NA	NA
TGTGCCAGTAGTATTCGGACTAGCGGGTTGTACGAGCAGTACTTC	CASSIRTSGLYEQYF	TRBJ2-7	TRBV19	TRBD2	NA
TGCGCCAGCAGCCAAAGTATCACTAGCGGGAGCTACAATGAGCAGTTCTTC	CASSQSITSGSYNEQFF	TRBJ2-1	TRBV4-1	TRBD2	NA
TGTGCCAGCAGCCGCCAGGGAGGTGGCAGCAATCAGCCCCAGCATTTT	CASSRQGGGSNQPQHF	TRBJ1-5	TRBV6-6	NA	NA
TGTGCCAGCAGCGTAGCTGGCGGAAATGAGCAGTTCTTC	CASSVAGGNEQFF	TRBJ2-1	TRBV9	NA	NA
TGTGCCAGCTCACCACCAAAGACCGGACTAGCGGGAGTTGAAGAGCAGTTCTTC	CASSPPKTGLAGVEEQFF	TRBJ2-1	TRBV18	TRBD2	NA
TGTGCCAGCTCACCACCGCGGGGCTCGGTCGGGCAGTTCTTC	CASSPPRGSVGQFF	TRBJ2-1	TRBV18	NA	NA
TGTGCCAGCAGCCTTCTAGCGGGAGGGCATTGGGAGCTGTTTTTT	CASSLLAGGHWELFF	TRBJ2-2	TRBV6-5	TRBD2	NA
TGTGCCAGCAGAGTGGGACTAGCGGGAGAAGAGACCCAGTACTTC	CASRVGLAGEETQYF	TRBJ2-5	TRBV5-4	TRBD2	NA
TGTGCCAGCAGTTCGTCCCTTGTCAGCAATCAGCCCCAGCATTTT	CASSSSLVSNQPQHF	TRBJ1-5	TRBV2	NA	NA
TGTGCCAGTGGGAGGACTAGCGCGTCGGACGAGCAGTACTTC	CASGRTSASDEQYF	TRBJ2-7	TRBV19	TRBD2	NA
TGTGCCACCAGCAGAGAGGGACGGACTCCATATTTT	CATSREGRTPYF	TRBJ1-3	TRBV15	NA	NA
TGCGCCAGCAGCCAGCTCCCGGGACTCGCCCCCTACGAGCAGTACTTC	CASSQLPGLAPYEQYF	TRBJ2-7	TRBV4-1	NA	once
TGTGCCAGCAGTTCCTGGGATAGGTCCTACGAGCAGTACTTC	CASSSWDRSYEQYF	TRBJ2-7	TRBV6-5	NA	NA
TGTGCCAGCAGTGGGAGGGGACAGAGCGGGGAGCTGTTTTTT	CASSGRGQSGELFF	TRBJ2-2	TRBV28	NA	NA
TGTGCCAGCTCACCCGGGGACGGCAACAATGAGCAGTTCTTC	CASSPGDGNNEQFF	TRBJ2-1	TRBV18	NA	NA
TGTGCCAGCAGTTTAGGGGCAGGGAGGATGGGCAACTATGGCTACACCTTC	CASSLGAGRMGNYGYTF	TRBJ1-2	TRBV13	NA	NA
TGTGCCAGCAGAGCCGGGGGGAACACTGAAGCTTTCTTT	CASRAGGNTEAFF	TRBJ1-1	TRBV6-6	NA	NA
TGCGCCAGCAGCTTGGCACCTAGCGGAGGTATCACAGATACGCAGTATTTT	CASSLAPSGGITDTQYF	TRBJ2-3	TRBV5-1	TRBD2	NA
TGTGCCAGCGCCGGACAGGGGGCCTTCGATGAGCAGTTCTTC	CASAGQGAFDEQFF	TRBJ2-1	TRBV28	TRBD1	NA
TGTGCCATCAGTGTCGGAGCCGGGAGAGAGACCCAGTACTTC	CAISVGAGRETQYF	TRBJ2-5	TRBV10-3	NA	NA
TGCAGCGTTGGGACAGGAAAAGGCTACACCTTC	CSVGTGKGYTF	TRBJ1-2	TRBV29-1	TRBD1	NA
TGTGCCAGCAGCCCCTTGACAGGAGGTAACACCGGGGAGCTGTTTTTT	CASSPLTGGNTGELFF	TRBJ2-2	TRBV7-8	NA	NA
TGTGCCAGTAGTATCAACGGGGACACTGAAGCTTTCTTT	CASSINGDTEAFF	TRBJ1-1	TRBV19	NA	NA
TGTGCCAGCAGTTTGGCGTTATCAGGGTCCCGAGCGGGGAACACTGAAGCTTTCTTT	CASSLALSGSRAGNTEAFF	TRBJ1-1	TRBV28	NA	NA
TGTGCCAGCAGCGTCGGACAGGGGCATCAGCCCCAGCATTTT	CASSVGQGHQPQHF	TRBJ1-5	TRBV27	TRBD1	NA
TGTGCCAGTAGTATAGCCGGAAGTGAAGCTTTCTTT	CASSIAGSEAFF	TRBJ1-1	TRBV19	NA	medium-sized
TGTGCCAGCAGTTACTGGGCGGGAGATAGCCAAGAGACCCAGTACTTC	CASSYWAGDSQETQYF	TRBJ2-5	TRBV6-6	TRBD2	NA
TGTGCCAGCAGTTTCTCGGGCCCCCTCTTCCAAGAGACCCAGTACTTC	CASSFSGPLFQETQYF	TRBJ2-5	TRBV27	NA	NA
TGTGCCACCAGCAGAGCCACTGAAGCTTTCTTT	CATSRATEAFF	TRBJ1-1	TRBV15	NA	NA
TGCGCCAGCAGCGAGGGGGGATTAAGCCGGTACGAGCAGTACTTC	CASSEGGLSRYEQYF	TRBJ2-7	TRBV4-1	NA	NA
TGTGCCAGCAGCCCATTAGGACTAGCGGGAGTTAACGAGCAGTACTTC	CASSPLGLAGVNEQYF	TRBJ2-7	TRBV7-8	TRBD2	NA
TGTGCCAGCAGCCGATCCCTCCCGCTAGCGGGAAAAGAGACCCAGTACTTC	CASSRSLPLAGKETQYF	TRBJ2-5	TRBV14	TRBD2	NA
TGTGCCTCGGTCGGCGGCGGGCAGCCCCAGCATTTT	CASVGGGQPQHF	TRBJ1-5	TRBV6-6	NA	NA
TGCGCCAGCAGCAAAAGACAGGGGTCTTTGAACGCTGAAGCTTTCTTT	CASSKRQGSLNAEAFF	TRBJ1-1	TRBV5-1	TRBD1	once